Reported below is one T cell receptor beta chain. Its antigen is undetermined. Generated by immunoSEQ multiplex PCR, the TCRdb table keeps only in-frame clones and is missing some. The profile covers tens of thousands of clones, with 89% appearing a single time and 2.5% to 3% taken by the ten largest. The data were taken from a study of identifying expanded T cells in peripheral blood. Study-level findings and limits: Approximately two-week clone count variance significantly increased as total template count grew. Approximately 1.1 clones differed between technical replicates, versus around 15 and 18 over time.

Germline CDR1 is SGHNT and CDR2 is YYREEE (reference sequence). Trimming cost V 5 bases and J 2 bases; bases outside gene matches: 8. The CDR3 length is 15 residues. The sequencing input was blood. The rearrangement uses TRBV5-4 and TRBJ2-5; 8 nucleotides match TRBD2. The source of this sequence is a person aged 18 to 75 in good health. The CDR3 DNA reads TGTGCCAGCAGTTTCGGGGGGGCCTCTCAAGAGACCCAGTACTTC. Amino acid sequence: CASSFGGASQETQYF.